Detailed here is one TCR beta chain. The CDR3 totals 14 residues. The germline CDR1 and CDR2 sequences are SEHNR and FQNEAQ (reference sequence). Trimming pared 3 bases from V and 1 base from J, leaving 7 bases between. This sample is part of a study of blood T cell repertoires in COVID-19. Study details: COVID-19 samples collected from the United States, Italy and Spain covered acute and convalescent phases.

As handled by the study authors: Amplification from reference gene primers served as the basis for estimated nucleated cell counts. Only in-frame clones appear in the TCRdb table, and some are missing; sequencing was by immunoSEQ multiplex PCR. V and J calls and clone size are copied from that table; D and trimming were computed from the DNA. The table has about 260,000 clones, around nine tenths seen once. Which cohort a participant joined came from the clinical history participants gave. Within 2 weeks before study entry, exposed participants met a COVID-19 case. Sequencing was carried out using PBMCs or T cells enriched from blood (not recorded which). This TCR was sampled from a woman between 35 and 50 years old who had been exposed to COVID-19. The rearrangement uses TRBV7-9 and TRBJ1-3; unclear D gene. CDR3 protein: CASSFRASGNTIYF. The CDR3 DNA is TGTGCCAGCAGCTTTAGAGCTTCTGGAAACACCATATATTTT.